This TCR beta chain was sequenced in a study of a mutant IDH1 vaccine in newly diagnosed glioma. For the study at large: Earlier care involved radiotherapy, temozolomide, or both, and the majority received both. The study held visit V12 at week 35 and visit V13 at week 47.

Some clones are missing from TCRdb's copy, which holds only in-frame ones; the method was immunoSEQ multiplex PCR. The data hold 35,000 to 50,000 clones, with roughly 92% observed a single time. Germline V gives CDR1 SEHNR, CDR2 FQNEAQ (reference sequence). CDR3 length equals 16 residues. Unmatched junction bases numbered 13, after V lost 5 bases and J lost 8 bases. There are a few counts of this clone. The antigen is unknown. This sample's time point: week 35, safety follow-up. Vaccination used 300 ug of mutant IDH1 20-mer peptide per dose, with topical imiquimod. V is TRBV7-9 and J is TRBJ2-1, with 9 bases lining up with TRBD1. This clonotype was obtained from a man aged 45 to 65 with glioma. The sequenced sample was PBMCs, obtained from a glioma patient whose treatment included an IDH1 peptide vaccine. DNA for the CDR3: TGTGCCAGCAGCCACCCAGGGACAGGGTGGAACGATGAGCAGTTCTTC. Translated, it gives CASSHPGTGWNDEQFF.